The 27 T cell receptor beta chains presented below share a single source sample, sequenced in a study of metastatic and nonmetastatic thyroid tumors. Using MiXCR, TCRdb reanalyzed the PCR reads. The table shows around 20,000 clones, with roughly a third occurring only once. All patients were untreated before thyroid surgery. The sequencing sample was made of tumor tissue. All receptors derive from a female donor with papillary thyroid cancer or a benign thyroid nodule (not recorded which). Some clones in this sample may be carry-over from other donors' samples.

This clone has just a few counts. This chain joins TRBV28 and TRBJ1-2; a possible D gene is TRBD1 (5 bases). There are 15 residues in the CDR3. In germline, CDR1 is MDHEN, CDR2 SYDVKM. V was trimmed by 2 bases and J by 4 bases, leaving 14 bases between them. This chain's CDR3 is CASSLQLTEFYGYTF. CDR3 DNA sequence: TGTGCCAGCAGTTTACAATTGACAGAATTCTATGGCTACACCTTC.

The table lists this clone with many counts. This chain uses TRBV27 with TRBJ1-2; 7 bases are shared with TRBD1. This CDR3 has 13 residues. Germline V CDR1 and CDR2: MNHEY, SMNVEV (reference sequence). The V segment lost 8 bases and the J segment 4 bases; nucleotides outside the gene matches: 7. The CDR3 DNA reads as TGTGCCAGCGCCCCGAACAGGGGCTATGGCTACACCTTC. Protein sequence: CASAPNRGYGYTF.

CDR3 nucleotides: TGTGCCAGCAGTTACTCGCCATCGGGTGCCCAGTACTTC. This encodes CASSYSPSGAQYF. The chain uses TRBV6-2 or TRBV6-3 and TRBJ2-5; D is uncertain. The CDR3 covers 13 residues. Trimming stripped 0 bases from V and 9 bases from J, with 11 bases between. Germline V gene lookup returns CDR1 MNHEY and CDR2 SVGEGT.

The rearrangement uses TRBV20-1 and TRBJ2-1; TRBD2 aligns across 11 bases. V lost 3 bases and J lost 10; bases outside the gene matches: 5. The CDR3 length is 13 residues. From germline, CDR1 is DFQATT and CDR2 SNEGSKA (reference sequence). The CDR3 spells CSASRLAGGEQFF. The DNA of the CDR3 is TGCAGTGCTAGTCGCCTAGCGGGAGGAGAGCAGTTCTTC.

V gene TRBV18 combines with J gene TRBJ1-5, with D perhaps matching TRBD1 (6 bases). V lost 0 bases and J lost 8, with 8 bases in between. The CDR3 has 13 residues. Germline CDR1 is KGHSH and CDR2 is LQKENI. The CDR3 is CASSPPGGKPQHF. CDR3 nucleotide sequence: TGTGCCAGCTCACCACCAGGGGGTAAGCCCCAGCATTTT.

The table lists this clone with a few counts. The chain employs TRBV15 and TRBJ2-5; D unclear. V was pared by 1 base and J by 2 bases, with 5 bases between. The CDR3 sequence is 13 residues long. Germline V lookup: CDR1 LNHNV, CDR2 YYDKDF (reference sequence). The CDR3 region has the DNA TGTGCCACCAGCAGAGTTGTACAAGAGACCCAGTACTTC. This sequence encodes CATSRVVQETQYF.

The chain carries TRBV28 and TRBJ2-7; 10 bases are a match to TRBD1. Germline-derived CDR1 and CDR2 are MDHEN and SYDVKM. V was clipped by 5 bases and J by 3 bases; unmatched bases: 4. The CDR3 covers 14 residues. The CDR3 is CASSRWTGGYEQYF. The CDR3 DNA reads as TGTGCCAGCAGTCGATGGACAGGGGGCTACGAGCAGTACTTC. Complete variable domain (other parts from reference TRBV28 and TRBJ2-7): DVKVTQSSRYLVKRTGEKVFLECVQDMDHENMFWYRQDPGLGLRLIYFSYDVKMKEKGDIPEGYSVSREKKERFSLILESASTNQTSMYLCASSRWTGGYEQYFGPGTRLTVT.

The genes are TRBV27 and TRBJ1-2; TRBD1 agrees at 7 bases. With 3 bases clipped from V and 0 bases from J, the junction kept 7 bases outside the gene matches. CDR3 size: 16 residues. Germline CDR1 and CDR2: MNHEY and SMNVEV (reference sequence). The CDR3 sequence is CASSFLDRRANYGYTF. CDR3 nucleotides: TGTGCCAGCAGTTTCTTGGACAGGCGGGCTAACTATGGCTACACCTTC.

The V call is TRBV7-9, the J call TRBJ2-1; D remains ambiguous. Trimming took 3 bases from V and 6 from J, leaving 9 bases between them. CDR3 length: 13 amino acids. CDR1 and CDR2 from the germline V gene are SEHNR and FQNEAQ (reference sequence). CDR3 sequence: CASSLGPSNEQFF. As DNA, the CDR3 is TGTGCCAGCAGCTTGGGCCCCAGCAATGAGCAGTTCTTC.

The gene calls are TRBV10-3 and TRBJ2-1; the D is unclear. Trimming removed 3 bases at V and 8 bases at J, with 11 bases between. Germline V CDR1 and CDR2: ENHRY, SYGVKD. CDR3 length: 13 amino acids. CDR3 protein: CAISDEGIDEQFF. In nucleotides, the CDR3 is TGTGCCATCAGTGATGAAGGTATCGATGAGCAGTTCTTC.

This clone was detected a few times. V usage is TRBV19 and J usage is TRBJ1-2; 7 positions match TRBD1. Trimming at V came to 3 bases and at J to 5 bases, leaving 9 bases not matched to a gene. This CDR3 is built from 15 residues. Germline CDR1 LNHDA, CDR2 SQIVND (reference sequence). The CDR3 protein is CASSIPNDRVYGYTF. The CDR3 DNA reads TGTGCCAGTAGTATCCCAAACGACAGGGTATATGGCTACACCTTC. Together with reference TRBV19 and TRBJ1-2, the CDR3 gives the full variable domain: DGGITQSPKYLFRKEGQNVTLSCEQNLNHDAMYWYRQDPGQGLRLIYYSQIVNDFQKGDIAEGYSVSREKKESFPLTVTSAQKNPTAFYLCASSIPNDRVYGYTFGSGTRLTVV.

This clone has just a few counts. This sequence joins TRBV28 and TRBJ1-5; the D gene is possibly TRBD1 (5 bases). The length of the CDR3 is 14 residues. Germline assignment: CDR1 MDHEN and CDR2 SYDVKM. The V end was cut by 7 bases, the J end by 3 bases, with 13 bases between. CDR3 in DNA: TGTGCCAGCAACTCAAGACAGAACAATCAGCCCCAGCATTTT. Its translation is CASNSRQNNQPQHF.

The CDR3 sequence is CASSQQEYNSPLHF. In nucleotides, the CDR3 is TGTGCCAGCAGCCAACAGGAGTATAATTCACCCCTCCACTTT. The genes are TRBV11-1 and TRBJ1-6, with a possible D match to TRBD1 (5 bases). This CDR3 is built from 14 residues. With 5 bases removed from V and 4 bases from J, the gap between germline ends came to 9 bases. CDR1 is SGHAT and CDR2 is FQDESV in the germline V gene (reference sequence).

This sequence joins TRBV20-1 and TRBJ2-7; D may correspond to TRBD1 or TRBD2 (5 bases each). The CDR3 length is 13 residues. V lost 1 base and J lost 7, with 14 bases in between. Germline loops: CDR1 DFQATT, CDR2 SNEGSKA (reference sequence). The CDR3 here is CSARVGVQGEQYF. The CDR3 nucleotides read TGCAGTGCTAGAGTGGGGGTACAAGGAGAGCAGTACTTC.

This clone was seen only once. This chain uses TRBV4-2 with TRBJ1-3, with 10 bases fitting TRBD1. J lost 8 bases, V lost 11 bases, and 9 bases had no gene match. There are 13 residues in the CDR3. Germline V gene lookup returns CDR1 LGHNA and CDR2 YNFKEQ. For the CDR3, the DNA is TGTGCCTGCCGGGACAGGGGAGGGGACACCATATATTTT. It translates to CACRDRGGDTIYF.

The CDR3 reads CATFGTEHYEQYF. CDR3 bases: TGTGCCACCTTCGGGACAGAACACTACGAGCAGTACTTC. V usage is TRBV28 and J usage is TRBJ2-7, with TRBD1 identical over 7 bases. CDR1 MDHEN and CDR2 SYDVKM come from the germline V gene. CDR3 length: 13 amino acids. J lost 3 bases, V lost 10 bases, and 9 bases had no gene match.

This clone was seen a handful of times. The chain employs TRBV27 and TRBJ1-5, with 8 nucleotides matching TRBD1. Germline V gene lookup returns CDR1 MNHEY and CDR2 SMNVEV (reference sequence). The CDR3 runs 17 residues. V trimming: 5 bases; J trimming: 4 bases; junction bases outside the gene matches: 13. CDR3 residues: CASSPHLDRAGNQPQHF. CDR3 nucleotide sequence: TGTGCCAGCAGTCCTCACCTGGACAGGGCGGGAAATCAGCCCCAGCATTTT.

The CDR3 region is CASSQGRRGFRTEAFF. CDR3 nucleotide sequence: TGCGCCAGCAGCCAAGGCCGCAGGGGATTCCGCACTGAAGCTTTCTTT. The chain couples TRBV4-1 to TRBJ1-1, with D possibly matching TRBD1 (6 bases). The ends were cut back, 1 base at V and 4 bases at J, with 16 bases in the middle. The CDR3 covers 16 residues. CDR1 and CDR2 (germline): MGHRA, YSYEKL.

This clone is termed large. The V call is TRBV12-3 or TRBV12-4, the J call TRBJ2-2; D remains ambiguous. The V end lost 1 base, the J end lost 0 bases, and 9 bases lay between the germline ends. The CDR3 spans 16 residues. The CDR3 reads CASSLVPETNTGELFF. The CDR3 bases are TGTGCCAGCAGTTTAGTTCCAGAGACGAACACCGGGGAGCTGTTTTTT.

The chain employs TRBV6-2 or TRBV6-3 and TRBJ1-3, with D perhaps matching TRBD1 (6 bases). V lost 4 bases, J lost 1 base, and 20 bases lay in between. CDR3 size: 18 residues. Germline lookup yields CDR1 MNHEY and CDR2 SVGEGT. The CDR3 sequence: CASSSTRGGLGSGNTIYF. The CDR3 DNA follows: TGTGCCAGCAGTTCCACTCGAGGGGGTCTAGGGTCTGGAAACACCATATATTTT.

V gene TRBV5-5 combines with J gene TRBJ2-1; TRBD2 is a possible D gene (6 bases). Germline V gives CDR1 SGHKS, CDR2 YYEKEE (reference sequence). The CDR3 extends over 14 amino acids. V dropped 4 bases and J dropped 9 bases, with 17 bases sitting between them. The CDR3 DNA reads TGTGCCAGCAGCCCCGGGGGTGCGGACCTTGAGCAGTTCTTC. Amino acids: CASSPGGADLEQFF.

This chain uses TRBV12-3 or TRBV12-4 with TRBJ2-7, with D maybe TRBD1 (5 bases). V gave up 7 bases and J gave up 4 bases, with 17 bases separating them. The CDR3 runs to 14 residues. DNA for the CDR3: TGTGCCAGCACCCAGGGCAGAACAGGTTACGAGCAGTACTTC. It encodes CASTQGRTGYEQYF.

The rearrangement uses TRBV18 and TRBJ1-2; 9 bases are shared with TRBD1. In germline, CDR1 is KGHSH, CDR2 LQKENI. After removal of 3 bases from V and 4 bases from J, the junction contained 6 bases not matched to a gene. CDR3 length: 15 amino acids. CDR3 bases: TGTGCCAGCTCACCGGGACAGGGAAAAGGCTATGGCTACACCTTC. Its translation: CASSPGQGKGYGYTF.

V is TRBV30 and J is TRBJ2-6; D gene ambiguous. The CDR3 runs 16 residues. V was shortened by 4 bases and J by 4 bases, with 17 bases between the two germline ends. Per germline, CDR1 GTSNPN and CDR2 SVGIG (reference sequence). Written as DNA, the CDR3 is TGTGCCTGGAATCCAACCCCGGCGGCAGGGGCCAACGTCCTGACTTTC. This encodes CAWNPTPAAGANVLTF. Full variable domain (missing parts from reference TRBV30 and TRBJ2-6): SQTIHQWPATLVQPVGSPLSLECTVEGTSNPNLYWYRQAAGRGLQLLFYSVGIGQISSEVPQNLSASRPQDRQFILSSKKLLLSDSGFYLCAWNPTPAAGANVLTFGAGSRLTVL.

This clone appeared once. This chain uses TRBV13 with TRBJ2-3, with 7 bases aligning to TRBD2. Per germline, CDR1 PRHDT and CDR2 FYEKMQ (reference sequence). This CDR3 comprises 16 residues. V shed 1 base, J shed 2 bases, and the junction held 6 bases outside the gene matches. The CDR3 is CASSLVRGGNTDTQYF. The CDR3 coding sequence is TGTGCCAGCAGCTTAGTCCGCGGGGGAAACACAGATACGCAGTATTTT.

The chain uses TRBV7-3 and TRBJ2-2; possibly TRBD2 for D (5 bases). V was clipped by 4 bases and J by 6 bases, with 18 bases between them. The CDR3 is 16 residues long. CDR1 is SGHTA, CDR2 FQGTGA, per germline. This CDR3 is CASSSGDFLGSGELFF. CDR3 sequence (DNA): TGTGCCAGCAGCTCCGGGGATTTTCTAGGGTCCGGGGAGCTGTTTTTT.

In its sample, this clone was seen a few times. In nucleotides, the CDR3 is TGTGCCAGCAGCTTAGTCGGGACAGGGTCACCCCTCCACTTT. Amino acid sequence: CASSLVGTGSPLHF. The chain uses TRBV11-3 and TRBJ1-6; TRBD1 matches at 9 bases. Germline CDR1 SGHNT, CDR2 YENEEA. The trim removed 1 base at V and 10 bases at J, leaving 2 bases unmatched. The CDR3 covers 14 residues.